This T cell receptor (beta chain) originates from a study of response to subunit inactivated influenza vaccine. Study results and limitations: Few new T cells, the authors suggested, are recruited by each seasonal influenza vaccination.

MiXCR, applied by TCRdb to the RT-PCR reads, yields one record per CDR3 protein. Of hundreds of thousands of distinct CDR3 sequences listed, approximately 14% were seen once; the top ten hold approximately 10%. For this clonotype: What it recognizes is unknown.

The sample in question was PBMCs from blood, obtained about 13 days after vaccination. The receptor comes from a man between 45 and 60 years old who received an inactivated influenza vaccine.

CDR3 bases: TGTGCCAGCAGCTTAGTGGGGACACAAGAGACCCAGTACTTC. Translating gives CASSLVGTQETQYF. This sequence joins TRBV7-8 and TRBJ2-5; weak D call: TRBD1 (6 bases). CDR3 size: 14 residues. CDR1 is SGHVS and CDR2 is FQNEAQ in the germline V gene. Trimming took off 1 base at V and 2 bases at J, with 8 bases between the two ends. The variable domain in full, with the rest retrieved from reference TRBV7-8 and TRBJ2-5, is GAGVSQSPRYKVAKRGQDVALRCDPISGHVSLFWYQQALGQGPEFLTYFQNEAQLDKSGLPSDRFFAERPEGSVSTLKIQRTQQEDSAVYLCASSLVGTQETQYFGPGTRLLVL.